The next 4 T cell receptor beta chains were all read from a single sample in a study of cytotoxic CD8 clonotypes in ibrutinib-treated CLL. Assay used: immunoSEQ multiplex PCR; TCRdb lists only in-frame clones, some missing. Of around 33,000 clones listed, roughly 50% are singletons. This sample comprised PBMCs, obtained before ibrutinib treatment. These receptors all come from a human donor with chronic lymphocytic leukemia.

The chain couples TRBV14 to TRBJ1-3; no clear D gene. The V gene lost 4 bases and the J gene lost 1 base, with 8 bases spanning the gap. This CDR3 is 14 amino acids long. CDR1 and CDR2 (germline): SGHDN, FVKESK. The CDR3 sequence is CASSPIGSGNTIYF. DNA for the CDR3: TGTGCCAGCAGCCCGATCGGGTCTGGAAACACCATATATTTT.

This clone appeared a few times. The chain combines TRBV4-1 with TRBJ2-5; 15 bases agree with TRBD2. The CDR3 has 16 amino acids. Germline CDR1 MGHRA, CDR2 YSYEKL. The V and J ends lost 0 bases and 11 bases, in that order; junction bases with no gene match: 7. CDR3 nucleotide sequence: TGCGCCAGCAGCCAAGAAGGGACTAGCGGGGGGAGGTCGCAGTACTTC. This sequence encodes CASSQEGTSGGRSQYF.

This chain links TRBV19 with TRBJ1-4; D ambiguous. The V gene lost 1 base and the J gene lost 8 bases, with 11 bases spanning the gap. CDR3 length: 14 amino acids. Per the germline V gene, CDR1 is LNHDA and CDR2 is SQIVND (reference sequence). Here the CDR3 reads CASSIGGRGEKLFF. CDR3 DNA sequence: TGTGCCAGTAGTATAGGAGGGCGAGGAGAAAAACTGTTTTTT.

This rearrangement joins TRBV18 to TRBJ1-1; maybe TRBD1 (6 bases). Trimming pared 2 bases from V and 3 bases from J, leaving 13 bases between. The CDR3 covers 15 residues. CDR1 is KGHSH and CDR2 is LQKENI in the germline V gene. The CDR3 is CASSPAGARDTEAFF. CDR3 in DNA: TGTGCCAGCTCACCAGCAGGGGCCAGGGACACTGAAGCTTTCTTT. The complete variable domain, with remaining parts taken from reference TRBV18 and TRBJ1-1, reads NAGVMQNPRHLVRRRGQEARLRCSPMKGHSHVYWYRQLPEEGLKFMVYLQKENIIDESGMPKERFSAEFPKEGPSILRIQQVVRGDSAAYFCASSPAGARDTEAFFGQGTRLTVV.